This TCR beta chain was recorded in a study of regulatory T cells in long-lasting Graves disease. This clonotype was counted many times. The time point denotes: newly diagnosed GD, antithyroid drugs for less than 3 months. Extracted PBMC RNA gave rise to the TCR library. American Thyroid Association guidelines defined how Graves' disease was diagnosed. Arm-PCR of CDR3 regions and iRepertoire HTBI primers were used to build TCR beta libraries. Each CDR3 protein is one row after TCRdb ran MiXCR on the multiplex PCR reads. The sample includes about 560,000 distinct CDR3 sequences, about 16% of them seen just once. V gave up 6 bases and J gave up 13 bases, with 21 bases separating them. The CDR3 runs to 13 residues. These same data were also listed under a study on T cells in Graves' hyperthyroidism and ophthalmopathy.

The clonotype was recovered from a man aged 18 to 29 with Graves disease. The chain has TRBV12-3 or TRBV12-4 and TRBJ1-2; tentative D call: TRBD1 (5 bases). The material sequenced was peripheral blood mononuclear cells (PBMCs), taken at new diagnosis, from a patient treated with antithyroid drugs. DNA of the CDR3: TGTGCCAGCAGGACCTCCGGGACCGACAATCTCACCTTC. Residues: CASRTSGTDNLTF.